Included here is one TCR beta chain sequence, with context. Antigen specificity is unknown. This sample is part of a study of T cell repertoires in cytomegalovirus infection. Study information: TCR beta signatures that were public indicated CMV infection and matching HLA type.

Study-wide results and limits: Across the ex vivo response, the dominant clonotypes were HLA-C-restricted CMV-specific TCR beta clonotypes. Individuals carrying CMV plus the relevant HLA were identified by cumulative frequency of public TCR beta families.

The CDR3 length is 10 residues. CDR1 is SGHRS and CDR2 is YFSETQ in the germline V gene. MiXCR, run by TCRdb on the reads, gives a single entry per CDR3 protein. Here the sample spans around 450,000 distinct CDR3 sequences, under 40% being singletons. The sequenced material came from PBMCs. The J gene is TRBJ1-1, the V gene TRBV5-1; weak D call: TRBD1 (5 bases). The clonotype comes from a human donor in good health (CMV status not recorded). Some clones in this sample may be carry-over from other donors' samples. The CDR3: CVRGGTEAFF. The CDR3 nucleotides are TGCGTCCGGGGGGGCACTGAAGCTTTCTTT.